This T cell receptor beta chain was obtained from a study of shared clonotypes between healthy human individuals. The method was immunoSEQ multiplex PCR; TCRdb's version includes in-frame clones alone and lacks a portion of them. The top ten hold roughly 13% of the sample, which has around 500,000 clones, over 70% seen once. The TCR originated in a middle-aged woman in good health. Some clones in this sample may be carry-over from other donors' samples. The specimen sequenced was PBMCs.

The CDR3 loop reads CASSKGLADSYEQYF. The CDR3 nucleotides are TGTGCCAGTAGTAAGGGACTAGCGGATTCCTACGAGCAGTACTTC. This chain uses TRBV19 with TRBJ2-7; 11 nucleotides line up with TRBD2. V was clipped by 4 bases and J by 1 base; unmatched bases: 3. Germline values: CDR1 LNHDA, CDR2 SQIVND (reference sequence). The CDR3 runs 15 residues.